Below, 17 T cell receptor beta chains from the same sample are listed, as sequenced in a study of T-cell reconstitution after alpha-beta-depleted transplantation in children listed by TCRdb under 2016. The intended sense of this specimen's treatment or condition label: allogeneic hematopoietic cell transplantation with graft depleted of TCRalphabeta T cells and CD19 B cells. Library prep was done by PCR. Sequencing was performed on an Illumina HiSeq 2500. TCR libraries were prepared with molecular barcoding, using unique molecular identifiers to normalize TCRbeta repertoire quantification. The public reads were reanalyzed by TCRdb: fastp trimming at Q25, MiXCR alignment, in-frame beta chains only. A single entry per CDR3 protein holds the most common genes and DNA from its merged rows. For this sample the table gives roughly 180,000 distinct CDR3 sequences, of which over 8.5% were detected only once. The top ten hold less than 15% of the sample.

This specimen was PBMCs, taken before TCRalphabeta/CD19-depleted stem cell transplant. The receptors were gathered from a boy aged 2 to 9 with acute myeloid leukemia, due to receive a stem cell transplant.

This chain uses TRBV7-6 with TRBJ2-1; 8 positions agree with TRBD2. The CDR3 is 16 residues long. The germline V gene has CDR1 SGHVS and CDR2 FNYEAQ. V lost 5 bases to trimming and J lost 6 bases; unmatched junction nucleotides: 12. This CDR3 reads CASSPREREFGNEQFF. The CDR3 DNA reads as TGTGCCAGCAGCCCCCGGGAGCGGGAGTTCGGCAATGAGCAGTTCTTC.

In its sample, this clonotype was seen many times. V gene TRBV20-1 combines with J gene TRBJ2-7; 7 bases are a match to TRBD1. With V trimmed by 1 base and J by 2 bases, 5 bases remained unmatched. The CDR3 length is 14 residues. Germline assignment: CDR1 DFQATT and CDR2 SNEGSKA (reference sequence). The DNA of the CDR3 is TGCAGTGCTAGAGTCCCCGGACAGGCCTACGAGCAGTACTTC. Its translation is CSARVPGQAYEQYF.

By sample fraction, this clonotype is medium-sized. CDR3 in DNA: TGTGCCAGCAGCGTAGAGTCGGGACAGGGAGGAGCTTTCTTT. This sequence encodes CASSVESGQGGAFF. The rearrangement uses TRBV9 and TRBJ1-1, with 9 positions matching TRBD1. CDR3 length: 14 residues. The J segment lost 10 bases and the V segment lost 0 bases, leaving 7 bases of the junction unmatched. CDR1 SGDLS and CDR2 YYNGEE come from the germline V gene.

This clonotype was counted at least ten times. The chain carries TRBV12-3 or TRBV12-4 and TRBJ2-4, with 7 bases fitting TRBD1. Losses at the gene ends were 6 bases for V and 5 bases for J; bases not matched to a gene: 4. The CDR3 contains 13 residues. The CDR3 region is CASRTGTQNIQYF. CDR3 bases: TGTGCCAGCAGGACAGGGACCCAAAACATTCAGTACTTC.

This clonotype was recorded at least ten times. The chain is built from TRBV7-9 and TRBJ2-3, with 7 bases fitting TRBD2. Germline V lookup: CDR1 SEHNR, CDR2 FQNEAQ (reference sequence). This CDR3 has 17 residues. V shed 3 bases and J 2 bases; nucleotides not matched to a gene: 11. The CDR3 nucleotides read TGTGCCAGCAGCTTCTCCGGGGCGGGAGCAGCCACAGATACGCAGTATTTT. Translated: CASSFSGAGAATDTQYF.

The table lists this clonotype with a count of one. The gene calls are TRBV7-3 and TRBJ2-1, with TRBD2 as a possible D gene (6 bases). Trimming cost V 4 bases and J 9 bases, with 13 bases left between them. The CDR3 has 13 residues. The germline CDR1 and CDR2 sequences are SGHTA and FQGTGA. CDR3 residues: CASSSTRFAEQFF. The CDR3 nucleotides are TGTGCCAGCAGCTCGACTAGATTTGCTGAGCAGTTCTTC.

This clonotype has a handful of counts. The chain uses TRBV12-3 or TRBV12-4 and TRBJ2-2, with 8 nucleotides matching TRBD2. The CDR3 is 16 residues long. The junction had 6 bases not matched to a gene; V was cut back by 6 bases and J by 0 bases. CDR3 loop: CASSRSGVTNTGELFF. The CDR3 DNA reads as TGTGCCAGCAGCCGTAGCGGGGTGACGAACACCGGGGAGCTGTTTTTT.

This clonotype was observed at least ten times. V gene TRBV20-1 combines with J gene TRBJ1-5, with 8 nucleotides matching TRBD1. The CDR3 has 19 amino acids. The ends lost 3 bases at V and 6 bases at J; junction bases unmatched: 22. Germline loops: CDR1 DFQATT, CDR2 SNEGSKA (reference sequence). The chain's CDR3 is CSASLPDRATGIGFQPQHF. The CDR3 DNA is TGCAGTGCTAGCCTACCGGACAGGGCCACAGGGATAGGGTTTCAGCCCCAGCATTTT.

Many counts were recorded for this clonotype. V gene TRBV28 combines with J gene TRBJ2-7, with TRBD2 matching over 9 bases. The CDR3 has 15 amino acids. CDR1 MDHEN and CDR2 SYDVKM come from the germline V gene. The V gene end was trimmed by 4 bases and the J gene end by 2 bases; junction bases not matched to a gene: 6. The CDR3 region is CASSSPAGGAYEQYF. CDR3 DNA sequence: TGTGCCAGCAGTTCCCCAGCGGGAGGTGCCTACGAGCAGTACTTC.

At least ten counts were recorded for this clonotype. The J gene is TRBJ2-3, the V gene TRBV13; 8 bases agree with TRBD1. The CDR3 is made up of 16 amino acids. Germline CDR1 and CDR2: PRHDT and FYEKMQ (reference sequence). V was pared by 4 bases and J by 4 bases, with 10 bases of the junction left unmatched. The CDR3 loop reads CASSSPGGAYADTQYF. As DNA, the CDR3 is TGTGCCAGCAGCTCCCCAGGGGGCGCATATGCAGATACGCAGTATTTT.

This clonotype was detected many times. The chain uses TRBV2 and TRBJ1-2; 7 nucleotides line up with TRBD1. V shed 1 base and J 3 bases; nucleotides not matched to a gene: 8. Per the germline V gene, CDR1 is SNHLY and CDR2 is FYNNEI. This CDR3 spans 16 amino acids. The CDR3 sequence is CASSEETGYPHYGYTF. CDR3 coding DNA: TGTGCCAGCAGTGAAGAGACAGGGTACCCCCACTATGGCTACACCTTC.

The chain has TRBV7-8 and TRBJ2-2, with a weak D call TRBD1 (5 bases). The V end lost 5 bases, the J end lost 6 bases, and 13 bases lay between the germline ends. The CDR3 runs to 14 residues. CDR1 and CDR2 (germline): SGHVS, FQNEAQ. CDR3 nucleotides: TGTGCCAGCAGCCCCCGAAGGGGTCCCGGGGAGCTGTTTTTT. Translated, it gives CASSPRRGPGELFF.

This clonotype has ten or more counts. The gene calls are TRBV20-1 and TRBJ1-4, with 8 bases that match TRBD1. The junction had 7 bases not matched to a gene; V was cut back by 6 bases and J by 7 bases. Per the germline V gene, CDR1 is DFQATT and CDR2 is SNEGSKA (reference sequence). This CDR3 has 13 residues. The CDR3 sequence: CSARAGGVEKLFF. In DNA form, the CDR3 reads TGCAGTGCAAGGGCAGGGGGCGTTGAAAAACTGTTTTTT.

This clonotype appeared many times. This chain links TRBV7-9 with TRBJ2-4, with unresolved D. CDR3 length equals 13 residues. Per the germline V gene, CDR1 is SEHNR and CDR2 is FQNEAQ (reference sequence). V was shortened by 5 bases and J by 8 bases, with 13 bases between the two germline ends. CDR3 protein: CASSPRDGYIQYF. For the CDR3, the DNA is TGTGCCAGCAGCCCACGAGATGGGTACATTCAGTACTTC.

This clonotype has a count of ten or more. V usage is TRBV5-1 and J usage is TRBJ2-1, with D maybe TRBD2 (5 bases). V gave up 4 bases and J gave up 10 bases, with 15 bases separating them. This CDR3 spans 13 amino acids. The germline gives CDR1 SGHRS, CDR2 YFSETQ. CDR3 DNA: TGCGCCAGCAGCCCCCCTAGCTTGGAAGAGCAGTTCTTC. Its translation is CASSPPSLEEQFF. Based on the CDR3 plus reference TRBV5-1 and TRBJ2-1, the full variable domain is KAGVTQTPRYLIKTRGQQVTLSCSPISGHRSVSWYQQTPGQGLQFLFEYFSETQRNKGNFPGRFSGRQFSNSRSEMNVSTLELGDSALYLCASSPPSLEEQFFGPGTRLTVL.

Many counts were recorded for this clonotype. The J gene is TRBJ2-2, the V gene TRBV5-1; D is unresolved. From germline, CDR1 is SGHRS and CDR2 YFSETQ. Trimming cost V 4 bases and J 0 bases, with 16 bases left between them. The length of the CDR3 is 17 residues. The CDR3 here is CASSLGHRNTNTGELFF. The CDR3 coding sequence is TGCGCCAGCAGCCTGGGTCATCGGAATACGAACACCGGGGAGCTGTTTTTT.

In this sample, this clonotype turned up many times. The chain couples TRBV20-1 to TRBJ1-6, with 7 bases aligning to TRBD1. The CDR3 covers 13 residues. Germline V gene data show CDR1 as DFQATT and CDR2 as SNEGSKA (reference sequence). Unmatched junction bases numbered 8, after V lost 5 bases and J lost 10 bases. The CDR3 spells CSARRQGLSPLHF. CDR3 sequence (DNA): TGCAGTGCTCGTCGACAGGGACTGTCACCCCTCCACTTT.